This T cell receptor beta chain was documented in a study of blood T cell repertoires in COVID-19. Study-level background: From the United States, Italy and Spain came samples of acute and convalescent COVID-19. PBMCs, B-cell-depleted T cells, or T cells were the source of the cDNA or gDNA that made up the material.

CDR3 size: 12 residues. Germline CDR1 LGHDT, CDR2 YNNKEL (reference sequence). V lost 6 bases and J 10 bases, leaving 12 bases between the germline ends. Original data processing: Quantification of nucleated cells was approximated via reference gene primer amplification. Only in-frame clones appear in the TCRdb table, and some are missing; sequencing was by immunoSEQ multiplex PCR. V, J and clone size derive from that table, while D and trimming were established from the DNA sequence. The repertoire holds about 140,000 clones, with about four fifths as singletons. Sequenced sample: peripheral blood. The V call is TRBV3-1 (or the pseudogene TRBV3-2), the J call TRBJ2-2; tentatively, D is TRBD1 (6 bases). The TCR sequence derives from a man between 70 and 80 years old who had recovered from COVID-19. The CDR3 region is CASRSRGPELFF. CDR3 sequence (DNA): TGTGCCAGCAGGAGCAGGGGACCGGAGCTGTTTTTT.